These 19 T cell receptor beta chains originate from one sample sequenced in a study of blood T cells in healthy people across ages. Sample-barcoded 5' priming and a J-beta primer mix drove a second PCR of roughly 6 to 12 cycles. One entry per CDR3 protein, called by TCRdb with MiXCR from the 5' RACE reads. Here the sample spans 650,000 to 800,000 distinct CDR3 sequences, under 65% being singletons. Sample: blood. The receptors come from a woman aged 80 or older in good health.

This clonotype has just one count. The chain combines TRBV29-1 with TRBJ2-3, with D perhaps matching TRBD1 (6 bases). Per germline, CDR1 SQVTM and CDR2 ANQGSEA. V dropped 4 bases and J dropped 3 bases, with 11 bases sitting between them. CDR3 length: 13 amino acids. The DNA for the CDR3 is TGCAGCGTTGCACAGGGTGCGACAGATACGCAGTATTTT. Translated, it gives CSVAQGATDTQYF.

As for this clonotype: One end of the junction fails to match germline, which may point to a read error. J is TRBJ1-6 and V is TRBV2, with D unresolved. The CDR3 consists of 15 residues. Per germline, CDR1 SNHLY and CDR2 FYNNEI. The CDR3 here is CASSEGWGVGSSLHF. The DNA of the CDR3 is TGTGCCAGCAGTGAGGGGTGGGGAGTCGGTTCATCCCTCCACTTT.

This clonotype occurred a few times. This may be a read error, as it is one base from a much larger clone. The V and J genes are TRBV4-1 and TRBJ2-1, with D maybe TRBD2 (5 bases). Judging by the DNA end, TRBJ2-7 fits better; the J call may be wrong. CDR1 and CDR2 from the germline V gene are MGHRA and YSYEKL. The CDR3 loop spans 14 amino acids. CDR3 region: CASSRAGSYNEQYF. CDR3 DNA sequence: TGCGCCAGCAGCCGCGCGGGCTCCTACAATGAGCAGTACTTC.

The chain links TRBV24-1 to TRBJ2-3, with a possible D match to TRBD1 (6 bases). The V end lost 1 base, the J end lost 3 bases, and 10 bases lay between the germline ends. Germline V lookup: CDR1 KGHDR, CDR2 SFDVKD. CDR3 size: 15 residues. The CDR3: CATSDFDRTTDTQYF. As DNA, the CDR3 is TGTGCCACCAGTGATTTTGACAGGACAACAGATACGCAGTATTTT.

This clonotype was seen only once. The chain carries TRBV5-1 and TRBJ2-5; D unclear. The J call may be mistaken, given a closer DNA end match to TRBJ2-7. CDR3 size: 14 residues. CDR1 and CDR2 from the germline V gene are SGHRS and YFSETQ. Here the CDR3 reads CASSLNRPVYEQYF. The CDR3 DNA reads as TGCGCCAGCAGCTTGAATCGGCCAGTCTACGAGCAGTACTTC.

The chain employs TRBV10-3 and TRBJ2-3; D is unresolved. Germline V gene lookup returns CDR1 ENHRY and CDR2 SYGVKD. The CDR3 totals 13 residues. V was clipped by 11 bases and J by 2 bases, with 14 bases between them. CDR3: CASQEGSTDTQYF. CDR3 DNA sequence: TGTGCCTCCCAAGAAGGCTCCACAGATACGCAGTATTTT.

This clonotype was seen just once. A much larger clone lies a single base off, so this may be a read error. For the CDR3, the DNA is TGTGCCAGCAGCCCCTCGTCGATCCTCTCCTACGGGCAGTACTTC. Translated: CASSPSSILSYGQYF. J is TRBJ2-7 and V is TRBV7-2; unclear D gene. The CDR3 runs to 15 residues. Germline V gene lookup returns CDR1 SGHTA and CDR2 FQGNSA. Full variable domain (remainder filled in from reference TRBV7-2 and TRBJ2-7): GAGVSQSPSNKVTEKGKDVELRCDPISGHTALYWYRQSLGQGLEFLIYFQGNSAPDKSGLPSDRFSAERTGGSVSTLTIQRTQQEDSAVYLCASSPSSILSYGQYFGPGTRLTVT.

This clonotype was seen only a few times. This chain uses TRBV30 with TRBJ1-4, with D possibly matching TRBD1 (5 bases). The germline gives CDR1 GTSNPN, CDR2 SVGIG (reference sequence). V lost 1 base and J lost 1, with 19 bases in between. This CDR3 contains 18 residues. The CDR3 loop is CAWSASRDSLRTNEKLFF. CDR3 DNA sequence: TGTGCCTGGAGTGCTAGCAGGGATTCGTTAAGAACTAATGAAAAACTGTTTTTT.

The chain combines TRBV20-1 with TRBJ2-3, with 10 bases lining up with TRBD2. Germline V gene sequence: CDR1 DFQATT, CDR2 SNEGSKA (reference sequence). Germline trimming cut 5 bases from V and 5 bases from J; bases unmatched to any gene: 10. The CDR3 extends over 15 amino acids. The CDR3 bases are TGCAGTGCTCCGAGGACTAGCGGAACGGGAGATACGCAGTATTTT. Translation gives CSAPRTSGTGDTQYF.

V gene TRBV3-1 combines with J gene TRBJ2-2; D possibly matches TRBD1 or TRBD2 (5 bases each). With 2 bases removed from V and 4 bases from J, the gap between germline ends came to 11 bases. CDR3 length: 15 amino acids. CDR1 is LGHDT and CDR2 is YNNKEL in the germline V gene (reference sequence). CDR3 protein: CASSQRGTRTGELFF. The CDR3 nucleotides read TGTGCCAGCAGCCAACGAGGGACCCGCACCGGGGAGCTGTTTTTT.

This clonotype has ten or more counts. The gene calls are TRBV12-3 or TRBV12-4 and TRBJ2-7, with TRBD2 identical over 7 bases. With 3 bases clipped from V and 2 bases from J, the junction kept 4 bases outside the gene matches. The CDR3 runs to 14 residues. CDR3 coding DNA: TGTGCCAGCAGTTTCGGGGGGTCGACCTACGAGCAGTACTTC. Residues: CASSFGGSTYEQYF.

This sequence joins TRBV20-1 and TRBJ2-3; D not resolved. Trimming removed 6 bases at V and 4 bases at J, with 14 bases between. Germline loops: CDR1 DFQATT, CDR2 SNEGSKA (reference sequence). This CDR3 spans 13 amino acids. CDR3 coding DNA: TGCAGTGCCCCTGGACGGCTCGCAGATACGCAGTATTTT. It yields the protein CSAPGRLADTQYF.

This clonotype was observed a few times. The V gene is TRBV20-1, the J gene TRBJ2-1, with 8 bases aligning to TRBD2. The ends lost 1 base at V and 9 bases at J; junction bases unmatched: 5. The CDR3 runs to 13 residues. Germline V gives CDR1 DFQATT, CDR2 SNEGSKA (reference sequence). CDR3 DNA: TGCAGTGCTAGAGTCCAGCGGGAGACTGAGCAGTTCTTC. Translating gives CSARVQRETEQFF.

The chain links TRBV10-3 to TRBJ2-5; D is possibly TRBD2 (6 bases). CDR1 and CDR2 from the germline V gene are ENHRY and SYGVKD. V lost 0 bases to trimming and J lost 5 bases, with 10 bases between them. The CDR3 contains 14 residues. For the CDR3, the DNA is TGTGCCATCAGTGAGTCGACTAGTCCGGAGACCCAGTACTTC. It specifies CAISESTSPETQYF.

Comment on this clonotype: This sequence may be a read error, since a much larger clone differs from it by one base. The chain has TRBV7-3 and TRBJ1-1; D gene uncertain. Trimming left V 8 bases short and J 0 bases short, with 10 bases between. CDR1 SGHTA and CDR2 FQGTGA come from the germline V gene. This CDR3 region has 13 residues. The CDR3 nucleotides read TGTGCCAGCGCAGGCGCGATGAACACTGAAGCTTTCTTT. This gives the protein CASAGAMNTEAFF.

This clonotype was detected ten times or more. The chain has TRBV20-1 and TRBJ2-3; 8 bases fit TRBD1. Losses at the gene ends were 5 bases for V and 1 base for J; bases not matched to a gene: 5. CDR3 length: 14 residues. CDR1 is DFQATT and CDR2 is SNEGSKA in the germline V gene (reference sequence). The CDR3 here is CSAPGGRGTDTQYF. The CDR3 region has the DNA TGCAGTGCTCCAGGGGGCAGGGGCACAGATACGCAGTATTTT.

Notes on this clonotype: A much larger clone differs from this one at a single base, so this may be a read error. This chain links TRBV20-1 with TRBJ2-5; 8 positions match TRBD2. The last part of the DNA fits TRBJ2-1 better; the J call may be wrong. Germline CDR1 is DFQATT and CDR2 is SNEGSKA (reference sequence). The CDR3 contains 15 residues. In DNA, the CDR3 is TGCAGTGCTAGGGAATCCACTAGCGGCCAAGAGACCCAGTTCTTC. Its translation is CSARESTSGQETQFF.

This clonotype has a handful of counts. The chain links TRBV10-2 to TRBJ2-5; no firm D call. V gave up 8 bases and J gave up 11 bases, with 21 bases separating them. Germline CDR1 is WSHSY and CDR2 is SAAADI. The CDR3 has 13 residues. CDR3 protein: CASSRDYYNEQYF. The CDR3 bases are TGCGCCAGCTCCCGTGATTACTACAATGAGCAGTACTTC.

The V call is TRBV25-1, the J call TRBJ2-1; D is unresolved. This CDR3 region has 13 residues. V was cut by 4 bases and J by 6 bases, with 10 bases left in between. Per germline, CDR1 MGHDK and CDR2 SYGVNS. The chain's CDR3 is CASSGVPPNEQFF. The CDR3 nucleotides read TGTGCCAGCAGTGGCGTACCACCCAATGAGCAGTTCTTC.